This is a list of T cell receptor beta chains from one sample in a study of shared clonotypes between healthy human individuals. Some clones are missing from TCRdb's copy, which holds only in-frame ones; the method was immunoSEQ multiplex PCR. This table holds 2 million to 2.5 million clones, 85% to 95% found once. Sequencing used naive CD4+ T cells from PBMCs. These receptors were collected from a man younger than 30 in good health. Some clones in this sample may be carry-over from other donors' samples. The CDR3 runs from the conserved cysteine through the conserved F or W. The D gene is left open where the match is weak. Size is omitted from some rows. Given values are once, few, many or a class for expanded clones.

cdr3_aa cdr3_nt v_call clone_size d_call j_call
CASSYLAQGSPEAFF TGTGCCAGCAGCTATCTTGCGCAGGGAAGCCCTGAAGCTTTCTTT TRBV27 . . TRBJ1-1
CASSPTGAGEAFF TGTGCCAGCAGCCCCACTGGGGCGGGTGAAGCTTTCTTT TRBV7-7 . . TRBJ1-1
CASSLTGQGGQKLFF TGCGCCAGCAGCTTGACGGGACAGGGGGGACAAAAACTGTTTTTT TRBV5-1 . TRBD1 TRBJ1-4
CASSQMAVTDTQYF TGTGCCAGCAGCCAAATGGCGGTTACAGATACGCAGTATTTT TRBV13 . . TRBJ2-3
CASRSSGLNEKLFF TGTGCCAGCAGGTCGTCGGGTTTAAATGAAAAACTGTTTTTT TRBV7-9 . . TRBJ1-4
CASSEGAGSYEQYF TGTGCCAGCAGCGAAGGGGCGGGCTCGTACGAGCAGTACTTC TRBV7-2 . . TRBJ2-7
CASSERDVSGNTIYF TGTGCCAGCAGTGAAAGGGACGTGTCTGGAAACACCATATATTTT TRBV6-1 once . TRBJ1-3
CASSLAAVNTEAFF TGTGCCAGCAGCTTAGCGGCAGTCAACACTGAAGCTTTCTTT TRBV7-2 . . TRBJ1-1
CASSPGLAVSNTGELFF TGCGCCAGCAGCCCGGGACTAGCGGTTTCGAACACCGGGGAGCTGTTTTTT TRBV4-1 . TRBD2 TRBJ2-2
CASSLGMQAGNTIYF TGTGCCAGCAGCTTGGGTATGCAGGCTGGAAACACCATATATTTT TRBV5-6 . . TRBJ1-3
CASSETLLTGSQPQHF TGTGCCAGCAGTGAGACGTTACTAACAGGGAGTCAGCCCCAGCATTTT TRBV6-1 once . TRBJ1-5
CSVRQPNQPQHF TGCAGCGTCAGACAGCCCAATCAGCCCCAGCATTTT TRBV29-1 . . TRBJ1-5
CASSSRGRSSYNEQFF TGTGCCAGCAGCTCAAGGGGGCGGAGCTCCTACAATGAGCAGTTCTTC TRBV7-6 . TRBD1 TRBJ2-1
CASSTYNQPQHF TGTGCCAGCTCTACATACAATCAGCCCCAGCATTTT TRBV7-2 . . TRBJ1-5
CASSQPSPQGGYGYTF TGTGCCAGCAGCCAACCCTCCCCGCAGGGAGGCTATGGCTACACCTTC TRBV4-2 once . TRBJ1-2
CASSIGQTNTGELFF TGTGCCAGTAGTATAGGTCAGACGAACACCGGGGAGCTGTTTTTT TRBV19 few . TRBJ2-2
CASSFGASGNTIYF TGCGCCAGCAGCTTTGGGGCCTCTGGAAACACCATATATTTT TRBV5-1 . . TRBJ1-3
CATSRERSDSGNTIYF TGTGCCACCAGCAGAGAAAGAAGTGACTCTGGAAACACCATATATTTT TRBV15 . . TRBJ1-3
CASRRASSYEQYF TGTGCCAGCAGGCGCGCGTCCTCCTACGAGCAGTACTTC TRBV28 . . TRBJ2-7
CAIRTGTGGTEAFF TGTGCCATCAGGACCGGGACAGGGGGGACTGAAGCTTTCTTT TRBV10-3 . TRBD1 TRBJ1-1
CASSRSGQSGGYEQYF TGTGCCAGCAGCCGCAGTGGACAGTCCGGAGGGTACGAGCAGTACTTC TRBV5-8 . . TRBJ2-7
CAISERPRDGLSYEQYF TGTGCCATCAGTGAGCGCCCTCGGGACGGCCTCTCCTACGAGCAGTACTTC TRBV10-3 . . TRBJ2-7
CASSLDPRDGGGEKLFF TGTGCCAGCAGCTTAGATCCCAGGGACGGCGGGGGTGAAAAACTGTTTTTT TRBV11-2 . . TRBJ1-4
CASSFLAGSNNEQFF TGCGCCAGCAGCTTTCTAGCGGGAAGCAACAATGAGCAGTTCTTC TRBV5-1 . TRBD2 TRBJ2-1
CSVGGTVDTGELFF TGCAGCGTTGGTGGGACAGTCGACACCGGGGAGCTGTTTTTT TRBV29-1 . TRBD1 TRBJ2-2
CASGKRTGDEKLFF TGTGCCAGCGGAAAAAGAACAGGGGATGAAAAACTGTTTTTT TRBV6-5 once TRBD1 TRBJ1-4
CASSLGRQGARYEQYF TGCGCCAGCAGCTTGGGCAGACAGGGGGCGCGTTACGAGCAGTACTTC TRBV5-1 . TRBD1 TRBJ2-7
CASSEFLSNTKAFF TGTGCCAGCAGTGAATTTTTGTCGAACACTAAAGCTTTCTTT TRBV2 . . TRBJ1-1
CASSPATGTEQYF TGCGCCAGCAGCCCTGCGACAGGGACCGAGCAGTACTTC TRBV4-3 . TRBD1 TRBJ2-7
CASSPGLTYSGANVLTF TGTGCCAGCAGTCCGGGACTTACCTACTCTGGGGCCAACGTCCTGACTTTC TRBV27 . . TRBJ2-6
CASSPYPGTPAGGANVLTF TGTGCCAGCAGCCCGTACCCCGGGACTCCCGCGGGTGGGGCCAACGTCCTGACTTTC TRBV11-2 . . TRBJ2-6
CAISENGLAGANEQYF TGTGCCATCAGTGAAAACGGGCTAGCGGGAGCCAACGAGCAGTACTTC TRBV10-3 . TRBD2 TRBJ2-7
CASSLGQVNEKLFF TGCGCCAGCAGCTTGGGACAAGTTAATGAAAAACTGTTTTTT TRBV5-1 . . TRBJ1-4
CASHFGRGKQFF TGTGCCAGTCACTTTGGTAGGGGTAAGCAGTTCTTC TRBV27 . . TRBJ2-1
CSVLLSIGYTF TGCAGCGTTCTTCTTAGTATTGGCTACACCTTC TRBV29-1 . . TRBJ1-2
CASSPGQGLVYGYTF TGCGCCAGCAGCCCCGGACAGGGCCTGGTCTATGGCTACACCTTC TRBV5-1 once TRBD1 TRBJ1-2
CASSLLLATDNEQFF TGTGCCAGCAGCTTGTTACTAGCAACGGACAATGAGCAGTTCTTC TRBV11-2 . . TRBJ2-1
CASSESRGYEQFF TGCGCCAGCAGTGAGTCTCGAGGCTATGAGCAGTTCTTC TRBV10-2 . . TRBJ2-1
CASSRRGSGGTDTQYF TGTGCCAGCAGCCGTCGGGGGAGCGGGGGCACAGATACGCAGTATTTT TRBV4-2 . TRBD2 TRBJ2-3
CASSPPSSYEQYF TGTGCCAGCTCACCACCGAGCTCCTACGAGCAGTACTTC TRBV18 few . TRBJ2-7
CASSLRLGWGSDTQYF TGTGCCAGCAGCTTACGACTAGGGTGGGGCTCAGATACGCAGTATTTT TRBV7-2 . . TRBJ2-3
CASGPGTTSYQEQYF TGTGCTAGTGGACCCGGGACTACTTCGTATCAGGAGCAGTACTTC TRBV12-5 . TRBD2 TRBJ2-7
CASTLLGGNYGYTF TGTGCCAGCACCCTCTTAGGAGGGAACTATGGCTACACCTTC TRBV28 . . TRBJ1-2
CASSLPRQQGYTEAFF TGTGCCAGCAGTTTACCCAGACAACAGGGATACACTGAAGCTTTCTTT TRBV28 . . TRBJ1-1
CASSLTQINEQFF TGTGCCAGCAGCTTAACCCAGATCAATGAGCAGTTCTTC TRBV11-2 . . TRBJ2-1
CASRDPGNTIYF TGTGCCAGCAGGGACCCTGGAAACACCATATATTTT TRBV2 . . TRBJ1-3